This T cell receptor (beta chain) is drawn from a study of CD8+ T cells in alopecia areata. Study overall: Each recipient was a 7-10-week-old female C3H/HeJ mouse given skin from an approximately 6-13-month-old C3H/HeJ donor with spontaneous alopecia. Study results and caveats: For lesional scalp, especially alopecia totalis/universalis, clonality was higher than in normal scalp. Among the cells sequenced in scalp samples are also the resident alphabeta T cells of normal skin.

This clone has only a few counts. The antigen is undetermined. Any gene name here is a mouse gene name. The read gets to within 4 residues of the CDR3 end, and the germline J gene fills in the rest. A panel of CD4, CD8alpha, NKG2D, NKG2ACE and other markers served to sort pooled cutaneous lymph node cells. CDR3 length: 13 residues. CDR1 and CDR2 from the germline V gene are FNHDT and SITEND (reference sequence). Reverse transcription of extracted RNA yielded cDNA, which provided the sequencing template. The assay was immunoSEQ multiplex PCR, and TCRdb's table has in-frame clones only and misses some. This sample carries about 270,000 clones, none of them present only once.

Sequenced material: CD4+ T cells sorted from a lymph node. The receptor was derived from a C3H/HeJ mouse with alopecia areata. This mouse strain has H2-k as its MHC haplotype. The rearrangement uses TRBV19 and TRBJ2-5; a possible D gene is TRBD1 (5 bases). The CDR3 bases that were read are TGTGCCAGCAGTATAAAGGGGAAGGAC. Protein sequence: CASSIKGKD. The entire CDR3 reads CASSIKGKDTQYF.